This T cell receptor (beta chain) was sequenced during a study of beta chain features in type 1 diabetes. Study-wide results and limits: Individuals with type 1 diabetes displayed fewer insertions and more deletions at VDJ junctions. In all four CD4+ subsets, TCRB CDR3 length was significantly, moderately reduced in type 1 diabetes.

Sequenced material consisted of expressed TCRB transcripts (all of the isolated RNA was reverse transcribed). The method was immunoSEQ multiplex PCR; TCRdb's version includes in-frame clones alone and lacks a portion of them. The table has 600,000 to 700,000 clones, around 15% seen once; the top ten hold 0.022%. As for this clone: Its antigen is not known.

Germline V gene data show CDR1 as SNHLY and CDR2 as FYNNEI. The V and J ends lost 5 bases and 6 bases, in that order; junction bases with no gene match: 2. The CDR3 sequence is 12 residues long. J is TRBJ1-1 and V is TRBV2, with TRBD1 matching 8 bases. Sequences were obtained from naive CD4+ T cells from blood. The TCR was taken from a man in his late teens or twenties with type 1 diabetes. The CDR3 DNA sequence: TGTGCCAGCAGTCAGGGGGCGGCTGAAGCTTTCTTT. Its translation is CASSQGAAEAFF.